Described below is a single T cell receptor beta chain sequence and its context. The authors' processing: Quantification of nucleated cells was approximated via reference gene primer amplification. Repertoires were generated with immunoSEQ multiplex PCR, while TCRdb's copy carries only in-frame clones and drops some. That table is the source of V, J and clone size, and D and trimming were worked out from the DNA. The sample includes about 190,000 clones, around 84% of them seen just once. The sample originates from a study of blood T cell repertoires in COVID-19. Study in general: Specimens from acute and convalescent COVID-19 originated in the United States, Italy and Spain. The analysed material was cDNA or gDNA that came from T cells, B-cell-depleted T cells, or PBMCs.

Trimming took off 6 bases at V and 4 bases at J, with 9 bases between the two ends. The CDR3 is 12 residues long. This chain uses TRBV12-3 or TRBV12-4 with TRBJ1-1; tentative D call: TRBD1 (6 bases). The sequence derives from a human donor in a cohort sampled during active COVID-19. The sequencing sample was made of peripheral blood. The DNA of the CDR3 is TGTGCCAGCAGACTGGGGGCCACTGAAGCTTTCTTT. Protein sequence: CASRLGATEAFF.